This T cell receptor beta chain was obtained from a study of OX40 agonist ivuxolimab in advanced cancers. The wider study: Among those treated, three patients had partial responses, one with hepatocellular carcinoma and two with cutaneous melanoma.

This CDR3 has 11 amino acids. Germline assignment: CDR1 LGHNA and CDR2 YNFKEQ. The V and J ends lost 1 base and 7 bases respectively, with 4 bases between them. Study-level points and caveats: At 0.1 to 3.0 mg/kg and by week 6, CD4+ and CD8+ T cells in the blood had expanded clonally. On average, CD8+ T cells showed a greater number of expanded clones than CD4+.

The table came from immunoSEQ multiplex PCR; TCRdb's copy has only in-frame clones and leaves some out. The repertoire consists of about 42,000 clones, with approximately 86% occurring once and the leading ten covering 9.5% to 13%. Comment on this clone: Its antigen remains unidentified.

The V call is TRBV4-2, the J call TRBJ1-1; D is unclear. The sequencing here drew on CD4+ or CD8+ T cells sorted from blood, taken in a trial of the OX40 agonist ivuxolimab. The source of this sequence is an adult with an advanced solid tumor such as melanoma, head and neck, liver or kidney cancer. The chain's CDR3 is CASSQGFEAFF. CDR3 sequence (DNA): TGTGCCAGCAGCCAAGGTTTTGAAGCTTTCTTT.